The subject of this entry is one T cell receptor (beta chain). The CDR3 sequence is 14 residues long. Trimming pared 1 base from V and 4 bases from J, leaving 10 bases between. The germline CDR1 and CDR2 sequences are SEHNR and FQNEAQ (reference sequence). This sample is drawn from a study of blood T cell repertoires in COVID-19. About the research overall: From the United States, Italy and Spain came samples of acute and convalescent COVID-19. Sources were T cells, B-cell-depleted T cells, or PBMCs; the material itself was cDNA or gDNA.

How the authors handled the data: Estimation of nucleated cell counts relied on the amplification of reference gene primers. Profiling relied on immunoSEQ multiplex PCR, and the TCRdb table lists in-frame clones only, not all of them. That table supplies the V and J calls and clone size; D and trimming were determined from the DNA. The data show about 97,000 clones, about 87% seen once. The V call is TRBV7-9, the J call TRBJ1-2; D may be TRBD1 (6 bases). Material for sequencing was peripheral blood. The sequence derives from a human donor in a cohort sampled during active COVID-19. The CDR3 DNA reads TGTGCCAGCAGCTTAGACAGGGAGGGCTATGGCTACACCTTC. It is translated as CASSLDREGYGYTF.